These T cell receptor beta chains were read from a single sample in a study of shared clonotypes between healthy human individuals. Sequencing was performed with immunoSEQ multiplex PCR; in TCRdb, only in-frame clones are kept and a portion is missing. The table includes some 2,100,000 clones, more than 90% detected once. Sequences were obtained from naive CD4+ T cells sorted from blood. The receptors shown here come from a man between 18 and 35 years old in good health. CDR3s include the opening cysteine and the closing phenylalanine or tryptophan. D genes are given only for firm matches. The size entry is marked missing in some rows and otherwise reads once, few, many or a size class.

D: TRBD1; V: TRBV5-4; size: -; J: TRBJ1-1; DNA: TGTGCCAGCAGCTTAGGACAGGGACTAATGAACACTGAAGCTTTCTTT; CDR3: CASSLGQGLMNTEAFF
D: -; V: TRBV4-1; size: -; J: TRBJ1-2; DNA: TGCGCCAGCAGCCAAGATCGGGGCACCCGTAACTATGGCTACACCTTC; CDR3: CASSQDRGTRNYGYTF
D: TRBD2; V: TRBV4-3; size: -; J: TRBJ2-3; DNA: TGCGCCAGCAGCCAAGGCCCGGGAGGGAACACAGATACGCAGTATTTT; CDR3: CASSQGPGGNTDTQYF
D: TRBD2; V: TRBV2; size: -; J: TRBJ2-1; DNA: TGTGCCAGCAGCCAGGAGAGGGCTAGCGGGGGGAATGAGCAGTTCTTC; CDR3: CASSQERASGGNEQFF
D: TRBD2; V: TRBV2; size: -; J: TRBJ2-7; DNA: TGTGCCAGCAGTAAGAGAGAGAGGCTAGCGGGGGGCTACGAGCAGTACTTC; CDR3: CASSKRERLAGGYEQYF
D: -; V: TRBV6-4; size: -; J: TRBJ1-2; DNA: TGTGCCAGCAGCTTAGGAGCAGGGCGCGCTAACTATGGCTACACCTTC; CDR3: CASSLGAGRANYGYTF
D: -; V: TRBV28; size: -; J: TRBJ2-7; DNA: TGTGCCAGCAGGGAGACATCAAGAGCATCCTACGAGCAGTACTTC; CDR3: CASRETSRASYEQYF
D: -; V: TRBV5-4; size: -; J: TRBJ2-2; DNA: TGTGCCAGCAACTTCTTCGAAGGGGAGCTGTTTTTT; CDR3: CASNFFEGELFF
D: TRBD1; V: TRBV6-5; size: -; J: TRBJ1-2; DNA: TGTGCCAGCAGTTCCGGACAGGGTGATTATGGCTACACCTTC; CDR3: CASSSGQGDYGYTF
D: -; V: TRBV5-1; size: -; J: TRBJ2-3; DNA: TGCGCCAGCAGCGCACGACGTATTAACACAGATACGCAGTATTTT; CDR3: CASSARRINTDTQYF
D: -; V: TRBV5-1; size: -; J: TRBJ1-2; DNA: TGCGCCAGCAGCCCCGGACAGACCGGCTACACCTTC; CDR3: CASSPGQTGYTF
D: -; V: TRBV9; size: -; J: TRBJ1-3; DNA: TGTGCCAGCAGCGAGAAGGGGGTACGTGGAAACACCATATATTTT; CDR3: CASSEKGVRGNTIYF
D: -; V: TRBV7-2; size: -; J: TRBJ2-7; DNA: TGTGCCAGCAGCTCACAAGACCGATACGAGCAGTACTTC; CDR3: CASSSQDRYEQYF
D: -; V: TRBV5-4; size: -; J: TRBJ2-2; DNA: TGTGCCAGCAGCCCGAAGGACGGGGGCCTGTGGGGCGGGGAGCTGTTTTTT; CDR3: CASSPKDGGLWGGELFF
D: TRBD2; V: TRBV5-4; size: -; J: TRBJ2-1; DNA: TGTGCCAGCAGCTTGGCCGAAAAAGCGGGAGGGCGAGGGTATGAGCAGTTCTTC; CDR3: CASSLAEKAGGRGYEQFF
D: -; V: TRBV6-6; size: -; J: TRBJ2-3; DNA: TGTGCCAGCAGTTACTCGAGTCCAAGCACAGATACGCAGTATTTT; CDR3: CASSYSSPSTDTQYF
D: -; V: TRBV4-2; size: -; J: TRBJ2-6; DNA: TGTGCCAGCAGCCAAGGGACCGGGACCCGGGCCAACGTCCTGACTTTC; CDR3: CASSQGTGTRANVLTF
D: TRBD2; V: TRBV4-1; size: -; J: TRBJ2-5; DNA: TGCGCCAGCAGCCAAGATCGCACTAGCGGCCAAGAGACCCAGTACTTC; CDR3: CASSQDRTSGQETQYF
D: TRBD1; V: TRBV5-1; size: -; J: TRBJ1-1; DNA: TGCGCCAGCAGCAGCCGGGACAGGGGGCCCACTGAAGCTTTCTTT; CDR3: CASSSRDRGPTEAFF
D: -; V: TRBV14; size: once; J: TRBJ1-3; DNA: TGTGCCAGCAGCCAAGTGGGGACCAAAAACACCATATATTTT; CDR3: CASSQVGTKNTIYF
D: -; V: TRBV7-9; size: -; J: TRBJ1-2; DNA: TGTGCCAGCAGCTTTAAACCGGCTTACGGCTTTACCTATGGCTACACCTTC; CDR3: CASSFKPAYGFTYGYTF
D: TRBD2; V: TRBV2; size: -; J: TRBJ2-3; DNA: TGTGCCACTCCCCGGGGGGGGCTATCCCTCACAGATACGCAGTATTTT; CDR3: CATPRGGLSLTDTQYF
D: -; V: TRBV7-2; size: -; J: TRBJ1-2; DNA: TGTGCCAGCAGAGCCGGTCGGGCAGCCCTATATGGCTACACCTTC; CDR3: CASRAGRAALYGYTF
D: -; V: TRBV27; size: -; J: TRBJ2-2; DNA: TGTGCCAGCAGTCACCCTCGGACCCTAGTGGGCGGGGAGCTGTTTTTT; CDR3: CASSHPRTLVGGELFF
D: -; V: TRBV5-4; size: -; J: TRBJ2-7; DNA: TGTGCCAGCAGCTTAACTGTAGCATTCAATTCCTACGAGCAGTACTTC; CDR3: CASSLTVAFNSYEQYF
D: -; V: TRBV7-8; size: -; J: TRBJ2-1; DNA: TGTGCCAGCAGCTTAGGGGGGCTTGGCGATGAGCAGTTCTTC; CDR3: CASSLGGLGDEQFF
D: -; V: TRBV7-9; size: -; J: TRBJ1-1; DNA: TGTGCCAGCAGCTTAAACTCTTTTGGACAAGCTTTCTTT; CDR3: CASSLNSFGQAFF
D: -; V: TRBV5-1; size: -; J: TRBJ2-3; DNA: TGCGCCAGCACGGCGGGGAATCAGGGAGATACGCAGTATTTT; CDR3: CASTAGNQGDTQYF